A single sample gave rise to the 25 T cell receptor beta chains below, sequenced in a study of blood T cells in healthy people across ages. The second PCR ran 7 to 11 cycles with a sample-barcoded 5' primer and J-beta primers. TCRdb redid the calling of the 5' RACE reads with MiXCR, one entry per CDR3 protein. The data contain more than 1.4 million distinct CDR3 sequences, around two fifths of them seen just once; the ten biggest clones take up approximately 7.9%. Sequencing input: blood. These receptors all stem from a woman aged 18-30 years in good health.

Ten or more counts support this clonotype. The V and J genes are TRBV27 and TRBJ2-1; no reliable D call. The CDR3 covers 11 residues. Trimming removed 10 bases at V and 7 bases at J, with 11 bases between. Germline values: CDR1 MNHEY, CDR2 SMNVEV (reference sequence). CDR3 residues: CAIQGANEQFF. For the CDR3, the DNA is TGTGCCATCCAAGGAGCTAATGAGCAGTTCTTC.

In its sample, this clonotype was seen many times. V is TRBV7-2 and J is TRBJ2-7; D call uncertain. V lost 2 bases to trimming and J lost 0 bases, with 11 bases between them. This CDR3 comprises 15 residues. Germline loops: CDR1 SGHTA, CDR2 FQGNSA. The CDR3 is CASSLSDSSSYEQYF. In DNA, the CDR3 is TGTGCCAGCAGCTTAAGTGACTCGAGCTCCTACGAGCAGTACTTC.

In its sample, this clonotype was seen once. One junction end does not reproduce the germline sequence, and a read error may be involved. The CDR3 is CASSLAGTAMNPEAFF. As DNA, the CDR3 is TGTGCCAGCAGCTTAGCGGGTACAGCTATGAACCCTGAAGCTTTCTTT. This sequence joins TRBV7-2 and TRBJ1-1; no firm D call. From germline, CDR1 is SGHTA and CDR2 FQGNSA. The CDR3 spans 16 residues.

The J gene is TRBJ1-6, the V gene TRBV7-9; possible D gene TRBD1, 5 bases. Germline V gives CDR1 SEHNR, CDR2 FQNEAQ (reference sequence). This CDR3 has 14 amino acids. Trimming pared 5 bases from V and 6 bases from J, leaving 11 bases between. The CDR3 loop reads CASSRRAFNSPLHF. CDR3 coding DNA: TGTGCCAGCAGCCGCAGGGCTTTTAATTCACCCCTCCACTTT.

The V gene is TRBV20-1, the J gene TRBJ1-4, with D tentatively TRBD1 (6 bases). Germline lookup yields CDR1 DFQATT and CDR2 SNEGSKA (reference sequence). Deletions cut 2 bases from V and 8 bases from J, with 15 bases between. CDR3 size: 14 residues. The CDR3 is CSARYSGVREKLFF. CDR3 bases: TGCAGTGCTAGATATTCAGGGGTGAGAGAAAAACTGTTTTTT.

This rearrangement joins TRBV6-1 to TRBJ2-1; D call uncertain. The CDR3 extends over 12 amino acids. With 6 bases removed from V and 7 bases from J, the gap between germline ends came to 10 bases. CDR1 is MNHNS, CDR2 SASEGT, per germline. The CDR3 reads CASRSRANEQFF. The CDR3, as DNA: TGTGCCAGCAGGTCTCGGGCTAATGAGCAGTTCTTC.

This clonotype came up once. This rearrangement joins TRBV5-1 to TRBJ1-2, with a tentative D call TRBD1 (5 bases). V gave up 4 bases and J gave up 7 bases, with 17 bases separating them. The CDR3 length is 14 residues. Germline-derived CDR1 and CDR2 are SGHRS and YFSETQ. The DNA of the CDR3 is TGCGCCAGCAGCGTGGAAGGGGATCTCTCTGGCTACACCTTC. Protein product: CASSVEGDLSGYTF.

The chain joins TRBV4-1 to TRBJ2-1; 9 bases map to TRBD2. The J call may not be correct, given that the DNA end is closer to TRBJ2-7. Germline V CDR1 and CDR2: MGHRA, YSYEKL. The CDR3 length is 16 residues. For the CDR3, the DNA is TGCGCCAGCAGCCGCGGACTAGCGTCTTCCTACAATGAGCAGTACTTC. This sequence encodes CASSRGLASSYNEQYF.

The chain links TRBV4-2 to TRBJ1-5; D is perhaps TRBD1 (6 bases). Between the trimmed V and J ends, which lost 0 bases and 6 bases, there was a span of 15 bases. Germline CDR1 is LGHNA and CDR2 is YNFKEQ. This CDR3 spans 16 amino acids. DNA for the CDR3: TGTGCCAGCAGCCAAGAGGGGGGCGCGGGAGGTCAGCCCCAGCATTTT. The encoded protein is CASSQEGGAGGQPQHF.

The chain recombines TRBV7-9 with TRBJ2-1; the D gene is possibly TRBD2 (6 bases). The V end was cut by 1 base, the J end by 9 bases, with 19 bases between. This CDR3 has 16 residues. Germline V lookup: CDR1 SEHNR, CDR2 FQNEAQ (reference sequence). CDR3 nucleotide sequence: TGTGCCAGCAGCTTAGGGGTAGGCGGAGGGCAATTTGAGCAGTTCTTC. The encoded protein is CASSLGVGGGQFEQFF.

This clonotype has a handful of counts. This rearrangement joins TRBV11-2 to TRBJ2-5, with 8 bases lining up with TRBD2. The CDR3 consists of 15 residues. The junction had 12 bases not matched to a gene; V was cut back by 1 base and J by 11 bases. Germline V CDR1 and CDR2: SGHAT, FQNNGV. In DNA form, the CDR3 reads TGTGCCAGCAGCTTAGCCGCCGGGACTAGGGTTGAGCAGTACTTC. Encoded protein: CASSLAAGTRVEQYF.

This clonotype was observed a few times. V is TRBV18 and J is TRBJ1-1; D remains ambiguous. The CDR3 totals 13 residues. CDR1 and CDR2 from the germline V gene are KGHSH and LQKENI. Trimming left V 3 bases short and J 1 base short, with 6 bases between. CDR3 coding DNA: TGTGCCAGCTCACCGTCAGAGAACACTGAAGCTTTCTTT. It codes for CASSPSENTEAFF.

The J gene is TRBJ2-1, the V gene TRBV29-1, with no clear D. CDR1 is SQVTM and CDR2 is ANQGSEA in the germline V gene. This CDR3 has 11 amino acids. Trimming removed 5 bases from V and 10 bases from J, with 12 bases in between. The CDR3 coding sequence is TGCAGCGTTAAGGTCTCCTACGAGCAGTTCTTC. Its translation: CSVKVSYEQFF.

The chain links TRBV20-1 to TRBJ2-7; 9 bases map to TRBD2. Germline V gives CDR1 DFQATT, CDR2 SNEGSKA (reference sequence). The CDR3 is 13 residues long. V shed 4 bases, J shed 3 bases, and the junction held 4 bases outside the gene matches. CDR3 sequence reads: CSANSGSGYEQYF. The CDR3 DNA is TGCAGTGCTAATAGCGGGAGTGGCTACGAGCAGTACTTC.

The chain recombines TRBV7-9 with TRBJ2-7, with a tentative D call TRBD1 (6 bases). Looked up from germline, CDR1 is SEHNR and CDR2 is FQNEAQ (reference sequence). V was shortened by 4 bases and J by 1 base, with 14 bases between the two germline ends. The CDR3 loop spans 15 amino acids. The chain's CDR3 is CASSSTGFVSYEQYF. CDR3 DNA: TGTGCCAGCAGCTCTACAGGGTTCGTTTCCTACGAGCAGTACTTC. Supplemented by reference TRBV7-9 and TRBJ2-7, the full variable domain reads DTGVSQNPRHKITKRGQNVTFRCDPISEHNRLYWYRQTLGQGPEFLTYFQNEAQLEKSRLLSDRFSAERPKGSFSTLEIQRTEQGDSAMYLCASSSTGFVSYEQYFGPGTRLTVT.

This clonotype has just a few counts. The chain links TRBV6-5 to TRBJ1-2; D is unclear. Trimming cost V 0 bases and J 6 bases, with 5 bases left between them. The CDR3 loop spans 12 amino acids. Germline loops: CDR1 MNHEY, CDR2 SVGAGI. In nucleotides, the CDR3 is TGTGCCAGCAGTTACTCGGGAAATGGCTACACCTTC. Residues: CASSYSGNGYTF.

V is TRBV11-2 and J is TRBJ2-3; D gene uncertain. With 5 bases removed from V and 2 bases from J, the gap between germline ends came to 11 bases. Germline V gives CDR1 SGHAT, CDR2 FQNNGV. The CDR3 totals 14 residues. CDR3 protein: CASSTPPYTDTQYF. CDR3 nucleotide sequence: TGTGCCAGCAGCACCCCGCCCTACACAGATACGCAGTATTTT.

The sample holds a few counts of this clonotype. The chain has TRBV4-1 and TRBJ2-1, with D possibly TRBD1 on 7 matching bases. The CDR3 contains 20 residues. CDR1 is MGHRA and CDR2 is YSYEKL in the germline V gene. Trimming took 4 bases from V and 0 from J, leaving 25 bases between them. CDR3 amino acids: CASSPGGHGQVPSSYNEQFF. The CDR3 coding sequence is TGCGCCAGCAGCCCAGGAGGGCATGGACAGGTTCCGAGCTCCTACAATGAGCAGTTCTTC.

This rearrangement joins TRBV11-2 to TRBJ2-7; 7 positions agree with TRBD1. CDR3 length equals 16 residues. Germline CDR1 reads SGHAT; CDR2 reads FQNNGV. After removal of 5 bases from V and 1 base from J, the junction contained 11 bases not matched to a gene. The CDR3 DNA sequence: TGTGCCAGCAGCCTACCCGGGACAGCGCCTTCCTACGAGCAGTACTTC. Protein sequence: CASSLPGTAPSYEQYF.

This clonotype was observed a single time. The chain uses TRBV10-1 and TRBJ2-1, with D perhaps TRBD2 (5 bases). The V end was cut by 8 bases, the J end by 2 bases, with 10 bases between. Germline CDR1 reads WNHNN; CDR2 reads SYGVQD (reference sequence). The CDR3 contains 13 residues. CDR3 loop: CASGGLAYNEQFF. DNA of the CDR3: TGCGCCAGCGGAGGACTTGCCTACAATGAGCAGTTCTTC.

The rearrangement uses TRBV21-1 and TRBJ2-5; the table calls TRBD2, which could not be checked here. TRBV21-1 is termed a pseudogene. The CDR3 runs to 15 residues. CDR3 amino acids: CASSKKGDKHNEQYF. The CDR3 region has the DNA TGTGCCAGCAGCAAAAAAGGGGACAAGCACAATGAGCAGTACTTC.

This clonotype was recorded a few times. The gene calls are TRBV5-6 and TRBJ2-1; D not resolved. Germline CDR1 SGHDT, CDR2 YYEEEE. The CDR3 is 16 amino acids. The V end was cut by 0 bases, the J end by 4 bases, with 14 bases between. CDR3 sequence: CASSLAGSVRYNEQFF. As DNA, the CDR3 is TGTGCCAGCAGCTTGGCTGGCAGCGTGAGGTACAATGAGCAGTTCTTC. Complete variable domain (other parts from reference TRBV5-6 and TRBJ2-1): DAGVTQSPTHLIKTRGQQVTLRCSPKSGHDTVSWYQQALGQGPQFIFQYYEEEERQRGNFPDRFSGHQFPNYSSELNVNALLLGDSALYLCASSLAGSVRYNEQFFGPGTRLTVL.

The DNA for the CDR3 is TGTGCCAGCAGTGAATTCGTGGCAGCTAATTCACCCCTCCACTTT. Translating gives CASSEFVAANSPLHF. The chain links TRBV25-1 to TRBJ1-6; the D is unclear. The CDR3 has 15 residues. V was shortened by 1 base and J by 6 bases, with 10 bases between the two germline ends. The germline V gene has CDR1 MGHDK and CDR2 SYGVNS.

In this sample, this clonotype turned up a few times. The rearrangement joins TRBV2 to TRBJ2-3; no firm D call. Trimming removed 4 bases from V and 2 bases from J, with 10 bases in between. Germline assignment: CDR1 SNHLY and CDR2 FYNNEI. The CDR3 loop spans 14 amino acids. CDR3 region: CASSASVPTDTQYF. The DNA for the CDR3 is TGTGCCAGCAGTGCGTCGGTCCCCACAGATACGCAGTATTTT.

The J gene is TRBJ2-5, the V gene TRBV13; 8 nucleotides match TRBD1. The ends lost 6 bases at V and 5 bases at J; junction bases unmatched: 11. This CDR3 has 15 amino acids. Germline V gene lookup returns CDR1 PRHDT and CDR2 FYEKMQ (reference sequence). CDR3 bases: TGTGCCAGCAGTGCAGACAGGGGAGGAGAGGAGACCCAGTACTTC. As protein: CASSADRGGEETQYF.